This TCR beta chain comes out of a study of control samples from healthy donors and cancer patients. This clone was seen a single time. The table came from immunoSEQ multiplex PCR; TCRdb's copy has only in-frame clones and leaves some out. This table has 200,000 or so clones, around 94% appearing once. V lost 5 bases to trimming and J lost 3 bases, with 16 bases between them. There are 16 residues in the CDR3. CDR1 and CDR2 from the germline V gene are SGHNT and YENEEA. The sequence was obtained from a man aged 50-59 years in good health. This rearrangement joins TRBV11-3 to TRBJ2-2; D may be TRBD1 or TRBD2 (5 bases each). The material sequenced was blood. For the CDR3, the DNA is TGTGCCAGCAGCCGAGGAGGCAGGGCCTACACCGGGGAGCTGTTTTTT. Protein: CASSRGGRAYTGELFF.